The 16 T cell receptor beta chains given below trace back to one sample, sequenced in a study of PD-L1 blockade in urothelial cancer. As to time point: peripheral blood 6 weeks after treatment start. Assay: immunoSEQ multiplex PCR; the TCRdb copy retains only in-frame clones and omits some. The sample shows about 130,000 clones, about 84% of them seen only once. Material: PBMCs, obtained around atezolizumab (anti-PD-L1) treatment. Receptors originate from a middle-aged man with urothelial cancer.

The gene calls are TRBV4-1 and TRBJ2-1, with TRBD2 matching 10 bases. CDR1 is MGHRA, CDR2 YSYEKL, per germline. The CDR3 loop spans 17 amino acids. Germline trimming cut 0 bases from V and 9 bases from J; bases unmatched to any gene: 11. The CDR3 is CASSQDPMSGRASEQFF. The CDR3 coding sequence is TGCGCCAGCAGCCAAGACCCCATGAGCGGGAGGGCTAGTGAGCAGTTCTTC.

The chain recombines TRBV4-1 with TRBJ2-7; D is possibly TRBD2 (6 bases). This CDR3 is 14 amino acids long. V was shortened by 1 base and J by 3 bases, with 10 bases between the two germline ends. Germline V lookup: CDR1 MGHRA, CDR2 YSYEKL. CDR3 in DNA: TGCGCCAGCAGCCAAGGGAGGGGATACTACGAGCAGTACTTC. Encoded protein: CASSQGRGYYEQYF.

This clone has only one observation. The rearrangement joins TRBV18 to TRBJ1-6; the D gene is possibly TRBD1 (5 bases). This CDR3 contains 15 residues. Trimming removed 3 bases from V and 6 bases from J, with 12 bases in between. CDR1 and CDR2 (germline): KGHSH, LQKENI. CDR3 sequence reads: CASSPRAVSNSPLHF. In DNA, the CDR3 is TGTGCCAGCTCACCCAGGGCAGTTTCTAATTCACCCCTCCACTTT.

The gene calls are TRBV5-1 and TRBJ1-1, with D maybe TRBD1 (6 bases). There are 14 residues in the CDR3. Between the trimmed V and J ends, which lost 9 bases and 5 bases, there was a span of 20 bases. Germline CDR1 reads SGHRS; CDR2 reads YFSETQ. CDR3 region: CATRLGDKGTEAFF. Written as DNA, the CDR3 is TGCGCCACCAGACTGGGGGACAAGGGAACTGAAGCTTTCTTT.

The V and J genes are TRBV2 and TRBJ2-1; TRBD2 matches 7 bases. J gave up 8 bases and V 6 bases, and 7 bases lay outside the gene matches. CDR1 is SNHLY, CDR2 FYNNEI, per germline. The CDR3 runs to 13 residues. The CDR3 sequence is CASRITSVHEQFF. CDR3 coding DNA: TGTGCCAGCAGGATAACTAGCGTCCATGAGCAGTTCTTC.

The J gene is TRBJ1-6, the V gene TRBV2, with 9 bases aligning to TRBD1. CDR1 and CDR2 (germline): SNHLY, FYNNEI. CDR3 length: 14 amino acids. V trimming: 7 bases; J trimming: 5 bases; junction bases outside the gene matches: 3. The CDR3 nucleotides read TGTGCCAGCAAGGGGGACAGGGATAATTCACCCCTCCACTTT. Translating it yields CASKGDRDNSPLHF.

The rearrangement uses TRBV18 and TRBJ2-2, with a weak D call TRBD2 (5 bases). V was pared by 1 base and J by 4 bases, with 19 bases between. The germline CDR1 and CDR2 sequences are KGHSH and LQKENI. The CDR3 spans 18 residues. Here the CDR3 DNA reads TGTGCCAGCTCACCACGGGTTGGACTCCCCAAAGGCACCGGGGAGCTGTTTTTT. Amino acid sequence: CASSPRVGLPKGTGELFF.

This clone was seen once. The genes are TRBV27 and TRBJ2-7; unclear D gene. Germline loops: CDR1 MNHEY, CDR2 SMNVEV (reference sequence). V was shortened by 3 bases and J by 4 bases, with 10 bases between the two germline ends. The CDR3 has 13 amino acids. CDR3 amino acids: CASSLRQQYEQYF. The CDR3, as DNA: TGTGCCAGCAGTTTGCGGCAGCAGTACGAGCAGTACTTC.

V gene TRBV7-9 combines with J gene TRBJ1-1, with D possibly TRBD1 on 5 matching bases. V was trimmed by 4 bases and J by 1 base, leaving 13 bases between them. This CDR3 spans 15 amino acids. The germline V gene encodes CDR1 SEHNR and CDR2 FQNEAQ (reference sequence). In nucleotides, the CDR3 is TGTGCCAGCAGCTACCCAAAGACAGCGAACACTGAAGCTTTCTTT. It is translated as CASSYPKTANTEAFF.

The CDR3 sequence: CASSPDSGTGQETQYF. DNA of the CDR3: TGTGCCAGCAGCCCAGACTCCGGGACAGGACAAGAGACCCAGTACTTC. This chain connects TRBV9 to TRBJ2-5; TRBD1 matches 8 bases. CDR3 length: 16 residues. V lost 4 bases to trimming and J lost 2 bases; unmatched junction nucleotides: 10. From germline, CDR1 is SGDLS and CDR2 YYNGEE.

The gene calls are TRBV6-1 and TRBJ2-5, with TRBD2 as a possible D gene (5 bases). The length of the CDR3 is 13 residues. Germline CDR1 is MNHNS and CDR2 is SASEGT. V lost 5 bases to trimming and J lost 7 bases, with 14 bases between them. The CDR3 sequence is CASSPTKGVTQYF. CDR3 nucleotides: TGTGCCAGCAGTCCTACTAAGGGAGTGACCCAGTACTTC.

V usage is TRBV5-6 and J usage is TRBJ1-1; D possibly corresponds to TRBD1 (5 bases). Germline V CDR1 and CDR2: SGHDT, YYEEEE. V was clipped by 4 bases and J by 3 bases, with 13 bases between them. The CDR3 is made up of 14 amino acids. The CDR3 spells CASSRRVSYTEAFF. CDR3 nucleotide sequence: TGTGCCAGCAGCCGCAGGGTATCGTACACTGAAGCTTTCTTT. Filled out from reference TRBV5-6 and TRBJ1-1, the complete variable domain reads DAGVTQSPTHLIKTRGQQVTLRCSPKSGHDTVSWYQQALGQGPQFIFQYYEEEERQRGNFPDRFSGHQFPNYSSELNVNALLLGDSALYLCASSRRVSYTEAFFGQGTRLTVV.

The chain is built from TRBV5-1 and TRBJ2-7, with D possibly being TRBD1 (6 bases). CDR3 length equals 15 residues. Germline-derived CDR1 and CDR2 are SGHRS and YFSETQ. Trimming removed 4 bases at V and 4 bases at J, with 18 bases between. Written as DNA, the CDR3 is TGCGCCAGCAGCGAGACAGGCCAAGGGGTTTACGAGCAGTACTTC. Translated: CASSETGQGVYEQYF.

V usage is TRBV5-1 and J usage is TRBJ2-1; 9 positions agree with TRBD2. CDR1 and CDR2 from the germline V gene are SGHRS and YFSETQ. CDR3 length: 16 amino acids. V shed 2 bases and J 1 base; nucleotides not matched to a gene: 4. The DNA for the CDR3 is TGCGCCAGCAGCTTTGGACTAGCGAGGTCCTACAATGAGCAGTTCTTC. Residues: CASSFGLARSYNEQFF.

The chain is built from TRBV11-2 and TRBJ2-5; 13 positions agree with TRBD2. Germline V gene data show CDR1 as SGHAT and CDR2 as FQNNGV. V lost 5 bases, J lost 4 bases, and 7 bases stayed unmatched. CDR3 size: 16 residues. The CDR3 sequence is CASSPQLAGGRETQYF. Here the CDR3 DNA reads TGTGCCAGCAGCCCCCAACTAGCGGGAGGGCGAGAGACCCAGTACTTC.

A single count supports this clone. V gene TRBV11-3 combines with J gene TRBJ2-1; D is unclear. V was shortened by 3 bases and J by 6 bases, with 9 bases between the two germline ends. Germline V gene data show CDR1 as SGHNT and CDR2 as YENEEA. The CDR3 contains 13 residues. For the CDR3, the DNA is TGTGCCAGCAGCTTCGCTAACAGCAATGAGCAGTTCTTC. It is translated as CASSFANSNEQFF.